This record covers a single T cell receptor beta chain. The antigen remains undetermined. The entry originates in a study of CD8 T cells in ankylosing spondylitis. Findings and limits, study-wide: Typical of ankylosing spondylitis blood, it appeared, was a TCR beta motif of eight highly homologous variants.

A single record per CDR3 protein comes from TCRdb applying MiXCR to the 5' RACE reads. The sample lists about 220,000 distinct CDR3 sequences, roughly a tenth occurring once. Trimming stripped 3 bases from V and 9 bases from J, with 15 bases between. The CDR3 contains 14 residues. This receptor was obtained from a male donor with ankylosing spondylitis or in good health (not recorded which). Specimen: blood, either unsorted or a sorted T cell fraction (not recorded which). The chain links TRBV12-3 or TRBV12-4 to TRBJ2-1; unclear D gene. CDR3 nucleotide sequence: TGTGCCAGCAGTTTTTCGGTCCCCATTCGTGAGCAGTTCTTC. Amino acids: CASSFSVPIREQFF.